This entry lists 22 T cell receptor beta chains sequenced from one sample in a study of blood T cell repertoires in COVID-19. Only in-frame clones appear in the TCRdb table, and some are missing; sequencing was by immunoSEQ multiplex PCR. The sample yields some 80,000 clones, over 75% seen once. The sample taken for sequencing was peripheral blood. The source of these receptors is a man aged 80 or over with acute or convalescent COVID-19.

This clone was observed once. The J gene is TRBJ1-5, the V gene TRBV12-3 or TRBV12-4; D gene unclear. The CDR3 loop spans 11 amino acids. The V gene lost 5 bases and the J gene lost 10 bases, with 9 bases spanning the gap. CDR3 amino acids: CASSRSGPQHF. The CDR3 bases are TGTGCCAGCAGTCGCTCGGGACCCCAGCATTTT.

This chain links TRBV7-9 with TRBJ2-1; the D is unclear. V lost 5 bases to trimming and J lost 7 bases, with 12 bases between them. Germline CDR1 and CDR2: SEHNR and FQNEAQ (reference sequence). This CDR3 spans 13 amino acids. DNA of the CDR3: TGTGCCAGCAGCCTCCCCCCGTCGAATGAGCAGTTCTTC. It yields the protein CASSLPPSNEQFF.

The V call is TRBV7-9, the J call TRBJ1-6; 7 positions match TRBD1. CDR1 is SEHNR, CDR2 FQNEAQ, per germline (reference sequence). J was trimmed by 6 bases and V by 4 bases; bases with no gene match: 6. This CDR3 has 15 amino acids. CDR3 in DNA: TGTGCCAGCAGCTCCCGGACAGGAACTAATTCACCCCTCCACTTT. This gives the protein CASSSRTGTNSPLHF.

This chain links TRBV3-1 (or the pseudogene TRBV3-2) with TRBJ2-3; TRBD2 aligns across 11 bases. This CDR3 contains 16 residues. The trim removed 2 bases at V and 6 bases at J, leaving 7 bases unmatched. Germline V gives CDR1 LGHDT, CDR2 YNNKEL (reference sequence). Here the CDR3 DNA reads TGTGCCAGCAGCCAACCTAGCGGGGGGTTAGGGGATACGCAGTATTTT. Translating it yields CASSQPSGGLGDTQYF.

Details on this clone: The junction shows a germline mismatch at one end, possibly a read error. This chain uses TRBV27 with TRBJ2-1, with 10 bases lining up with TRBD1. The CDR3 sequence is 16 residues long. Germline V gene data show CDR1 as MNHEY and CDR2 as SMNVEV (reference sequence). This CDR3 is CASSVSGQGLYNEQFF. The CDR3 coding sequence is TGTGCCAGCAGTGTATCGGGACAGGGGCTCTACAATGAGCAGTTCTTC.

The chain carries TRBV18 and TRBJ1-4; perhaps TRBD1 as D (6 bases). The germline V gene encodes CDR1 KGHSH and CDR2 LQKENI. The CDR3 is made up of 15 amino acids. V dropped 3 bases and J dropped 7 bases, with 15 bases sitting between them. CDR3 in DNA: TGTGCCAGCTCACCGGGTTTTCAGGACAGTGAAAAACTGTTTTTT. It yields the protein CASSPGFQDSEKLFF.

The rearrangement links TRBV5-1 to TRBJ2-5; 11 bases are shared with TRBD1. Trimming at V came to 0 bases and at J to 4 bases, leaving 5 bases not matched to a gene. Per the germline V gene, CDR1 is SGHRS and CDR2 is YFSETQ. The CDR3 is 16 residues long. CDR3 sequence: CASSLGAGTGGETQYF. In nucleotides, the CDR3 is TGCGCCAGCAGCTTGGGGGCCGGGACAGGGGGAGAGACCCAGTACTTC.

The chain uses TRBV5-1 and TRBJ2-1, with 7 bases fitting TRBD2. The germline gives CDR1 SGHRS, CDR2 YFSETQ. The CDR3 has 15 amino acids. The V and J ends lost 4 bases and 6 bases, in that order; junction bases with no gene match: 10. In DNA form, the CDR3 reads TGCGCCAGCAGCCAGGGACTACTGCGTGCCAATGAGCAGTTCTTC. This translates into CASSQGLLRANEQFF.

The rearrangement links TRBV7-6 to TRBJ1-4; 7 bases are a match to TRBD1. The V gene's germline CDR1 is SGHVS and CDR2 FNYEAQ. Unmatched junction bases numbered 7, after V lost 5 bases and J lost 4 bases. CDR3 length: 15 amino acids. The CDR3 nucleotides are TGTGCCAGCAGCGTAAAAGGGGGCTTTAATGAAAAACTGTTTTTT. Its translation is CASSVKGGFNEKLFF.

The chain joins TRBV7-9 to TRBJ2-7; possible D gene TRBD1, 7 bases. The CDR3 runs 14 residues. V lost 2 bases and J lost 0, with 8 bases in between. Germline V lookup: CDR1 SEHNR, CDR2 FQNEAQ (reference sequence). As DNA, the CDR3 is TGTGCCAGCAGCTTACAGGGGGGCTCCTACGAGCAGTACTTC. Its protein is CASSLQGGSYEQYF.

This chain uses TRBV19 with TRBJ2-1; tentative D call: TRBD1 (6 bases). V was cut by 8 bases and J by 7 bases, with 24 bases left in between. Germline CDR1 is LNHDA and CDR2 is SQIVND (reference sequence). The CDR3 loop spans 16 amino acids. CDR3 DNA sequence: TGTGCCAGTCGCTCTCTACAGGACAGTGATTGGAATGAGCAGTTCTTC. It translates to CASRSLQDSDWNEQFF.

V is TRBV5-6 and J is TRBJ1-3, with TRBD1 matching 7 bases. In germline, CDR1 is SGHDT, CDR2 YYEEEE. CDR3 length equals 15 residues. V lost 4 bases, J lost 4 bases, and 8 bases stayed unmatched. CDR3 sequence reads: CASSPQTGVGNTIYF. The CDR3 nucleotides are TGTGCCAGCAGCCCACAAACAGGGGTAGGAAACACCATATATTTT.

The chain is built from TRBV6-5 and TRBJ2-7; D might be TRBD1 (5 bases). The germline CDR1 and CDR2 sequences are MNHEY and SVGAGI. There are 13 residues in the CDR3. V gave up 6 bases and J gave up 3 bases, with 12 bases separating them. The CDR3 nucleotides read TGTGCCAGCAGGGTACAGGACCACTACGAGCAGTACTTC. This codes for CASRVQDHYEQYF.

CDR3: CASSPGYHTDTQYF. The CDR3 nucleotides read TGTGCCAGCAGTCCGGGATATCACACAGATACGCAGTATTTT. The V gene is TRBV27, the J gene TRBJ2-3, with D perhaps TRBD2 (5 bases). The germline gives CDR1 MNHEY, CDR2 SMNVEV (reference sequence). This CDR3 is 14 amino acids long. V was cut by 5 bases and J by 2 bases, with 11 bases left in between.

This clone was recorded only once. The rearrangement uses TRBV7-6 and TRBJ1-4; 7 bases are shared with TRBD1. Germline V gene data show CDR1 as SGHVS and CDR2 as FNYEAQ. CDR3 size: 17 residues. Trimming at V came to 5 bases and at J to 8 bases, leaving 17 bases not matched to a gene. Here the CDR3 reads CASSRRHQRGQGEKLFF. CDR3 bases: TGTGCCAGCAGCCGCCGTCATCAGAGGGGGCAAGGCGAAAAACTGTTTTTT.

This clone was seen only a few times. The chain couples TRBV5-1 to TRBJ1-1; 9 bases line up with TRBD1. Trimming removed 9 bases from V and 1 base from J; junction bases left unmatched: 4. The CDR3 contains 13 residues. The germline gives CDR1 SGHRS, CDR2 YFSETQ. The CDR3 DNA is TGCGCCACCACGGACAGGGGGAACACTGAAGCTTTCTTT. Protein sequence: CATTDRGNTEAFF.

This clone came up a few times. This rearrangement joins TRBV12-5 to TRBJ1-4, with D possibly TRBD1 on 6 matching bases. The germline V gene has CDR1 LGHNT and CDR2 FRNRAP. The CDR3 sequence is 19 residues long. Trimming pared 5 bases from V and 4 bases from J, leaving 26 bases between. The CDR3 DNA is TGTGCTAGTGGTAACACTGCCGGGACACCTAAACGTGGTAATGAAAAACTGTTTTTT. It encodes CASGNTAGTPKRGNEKLFF.

This chain joins TRBV18 and TRBJ1-5; TRBD1 matches at 8 bases. CDR3 length: 13 residues. CDR1 and CDR2 (germline): KGHSH, LQKENI. V shed 4 bases, J shed 5 bases, and the junction held 1 base outside the gene matches. CDR3 bases: TGTGCCAGCTCACAGGGACAGGATCAGCCCCAGCATTTT. Its protein is CASSQGQDQPQHF.

A remark on this clone: Other DNA sequences in the sample encode the same CDR3. The rearrangement uses TRBV11-2 and TRBJ1-5; TRBD1 matches 7 bases. The CDR3 extends over 16 amino acids. Unmatched junction bases numbered 4, after V lost 0 bases and J lost 2 bases. Germline V CDR1 and CDR2: SGHAT, FQNNGV. The CDR3 region is CASSLDQGGGNQPQHF. CDR3 coding DNA: TGTGCCAGCAGCTTAGATCAAGGGGGCGGCAATCAGCCCCAGCATTTT.

The genes are TRBV4-2 and TRBJ2-3, with 9 bases aligning to TRBD1. This CDR3 comprises 16 residues. J lost 2 bases, V lost 5 bases, and 8 bases had no gene match. Germline V gene data show CDR1 as LGHNA and CDR2 as YNFKEQ. CDR3: CASSRTGESITDTQYF. The CDR3 coding sequence is TGTGCCAGCAGCAGGACAGGGGAGTCTATCACAGATACGCAGTATTTT.

The J gene is TRBJ2-7, the V gene TRBV6-6; 8 nucleotides line up with TRBD2. The ends lost 2 bases at V and 3 bases at J; junction bases unmatched: 3. Per germline, CDR1 MNHNY and CDR2 SVGAGI (reference sequence). This CDR3 is built from 14 residues. CDR3 nucleotide sequence: TGTGCCAGCAGTTACAAACTAGCGGACTACGAGCAGTACTTC. Translation: CASSYKLADYEQYF.

CDR3 sequence reads: CASSEERTEAFF. In nucleotides, the CDR3 is TGTGCCAGCTCAGAAGAACGGACTGAAGCTTTCTTT. The rearrangement links TRBV18 to TRBJ1-1; D unclear. Germline V gene data show CDR1 as KGHSH and CDR2 as LQKENI. This CDR3 comprises 12 residues. With 5 bases removed from V and 5 bases from J, the gap between germline ends came to 9 bases.